This T cell receptor (beta chain) was retrieved from a study of cytomegalovirus exposure and HLA in healthy donors (dated by TCRdb to about 2017). Describing the broader study: An earlier analysis of roughly 570 of the donors reported 276 Gb of sequence data and around 110 million unique TCR beta sequences obtained from about 200 million T cells. An early release covering roughly 600 HLA-typed donors comprised roughly 300 gigabases of sequencing data and approximately 85 million unique TCR sequences. Of the 300 to 500 genotyped donors, 70% to 90% were placed in the genetic ancestry cluster associated with self-reported Caucasian donors. The study was designed to test whether signatures of past pathogen exposure could be identified by cataloging public T cell receptors. Using immunosequencing, the study profiled T cell repertoires from 640 or so subjects and related those repertoires to cytomegalovirus serostatus. Besides the first cohort of under 700 subjects, a separate validation cohort made up of 95 to 150 different subjects was used. High-throughput TCR immunosequencing, statistical association of individual TCRs with disease status, and machine learning were combined to predict cytomegalovirus infection status. In a later analysis, previously published TCR beta repertoires from some 640 donors were re-analyzed and high-resolution HLA genotyping was added so that TCR occurrence patterns could be studied. The later analysis used no new phenotypic data to find candidate immune exposures, relying instead on TCR beta sequences and their occurrence across donors. An earlier analysis of nearly 600 of the donors applied high-throughput TCR beta sequencing to assess whether each TCR beta V gene segment acted as functional or pseudogenic. Alongside the repertoire data, information on donor age, sex, ethnicity and CMV serostatus was compiled. In a later genetic analysis, genome-wide SNP genotypes for about three fifths of the 666 donors were used, and that subset was treated as a discovery cohort. Every discovery cohort repertoire had been produced on one sequencing platform. Class I and class II HLA loci were covered by the typing at four-digit resolution. Typing coverage differed by locus: A, B, C, DRB1 and DQB1 were typed in roughly 629-640 donors, DQA1 in approximately 520, DPA1 in some 610, and DPB1 in 400 to 480. Four or five DR-DQ haplotypes were handled as single units for association and clustering because linkage in the cohort was strong. Among approximately 370 genotyped donors of the cohort, an average of roughly 230,000 unique TCR beta nucleotide sequences was sequenced per donor, of which roughly 18% were non-productive.

Preparation of the library involved the immunoSEQ multiplex PCR assay. For the multiplex PCR, a mixture combining 60 forward primers for TCR Vbeta segments and 13 reverse primers for TCR Jbeta segments was used. A multiplex PCR assay on genomic DNA amplified the CDR3 region of rearranged TCR beta genes. On the Illumina HiSeq System, the amplified TCR beta libraries were sequenced as 87-base-pair reads. As for the authors' bioinformatics: A later analysis counted 65 million to 90 million unique TCR beta chains across the roughly 700 repertoires, and 10 million to 11 million of these chains were shared by at least two donors. To remove PCR and sequencing errors, raw reads were error-corrected and collapsed into unique sequences using a nearest-neighbor algorithm that merged closely related sequences. To assign V, D and J gene segments, CDR3 sequences were aligned to IMGT reference sequences. For a sequence to be retained, a match of at least six nucleotides was required to both a V gene segment and a J gene segment. Rearrangements were classified as productive when the CDR3 lacked stop codons and remained in frame with V and J, and all other rearrangements were classified as non-productive. Following IMGT convention, CDR3 was defined as the stretch from the second conserved V-encoded cysteine to the conserved J-encoded phenylalanine. The earlier analysis of 500 to 750 of the donors excluded any sequence lacking an unambiguous match to a single V gene segment. An earlier analysis of over 450 of the donors classified V segments as functional when productive rearrangements were above 56.7% and as segregating when the standard deviation between donors was above 5%. To diagnose cytomegalovirus status from the catalog of TCR beta chain sequences, a statistical classification framework was built. V and J gene assignment, in a later analysis, came from comparing TCR nucleotide sequences with IMGT/GENE-DB human TR gene sequences. In a later analysis, CDR3 sequences and most-parsimonious VDJ recombination scenarios were assigned using the TCRdist pipeline. A later analysis defined each TCR beta chain by its CDR3 amino acid sequence plus V-gene family, and excluded reads lacking a unique V-gene family. To address suspected cross-contamination and a sequencing artifact, a later analysis removed approximately 590 highly shared, low-generation-probability nucleotide sequences. For each public chain, a later analysis derived a clonal expansion index from normalized ranks of inferred template counts within each repertoire. A later analysis computed generation probabilities with a VDJ recombination model fitted to out-of-frame rearrangements, and checked the results against IGoR. In a later analysis, TCR-TCR, TCR-HLA and TCR-CMV co-occurrence was scored with hypergeometric tests, and a repertoire-size bias correction was applied to TCR pairs. A later analysis estimated false discovery rates by permuting HLA or CMV assignments 20 times. In a later analysis, co-occurring TCRs were grouped with DBSCAN, and TCRdist sequence similarity was added when clustering was performed within HLA-allele-positive subsets. Repertoires with fewer than 30,000 or more than 120,000 public chains, plus five repertoires with anomalous nucleotide sharing, were excluded from co-occurrence clustering. This is the immuneACCESS table as TCRdb keeps it, with only in-frame sequences that have V and J called. A part of the clones is gone; compared with another copy, unresolved V genes explain less than half, and the rest is unexplained. V, J and clone size reflect that table, while D and trimming were determined from the DNA. The sample's own table lists approximately 110,000 clones. The ten largest clones take up 3% to 4.5% of the sample.

CDR1 MNHEY and CDR2 SVGAGI were looked up in the germline V gene. The CDR3, cysteine through phenylalanine, is 12 amino acids long. The entry retains the CDR3 DNA only, 36 bases that are in frame from base 1. The V and J ends are trimmed by 6 bases and 8 bases, leaving 13 bases between them. The full study reports these points: Strong co-occurrence of HLA alleles, especially DR and DQ, made assigning TCR associations to individual alleles difficult. Several of the top co-occurrence clusters appeared to be linked to parvovirus B19, influenza, CMV and Epstein-Barr virus, according to a later analysis. The classifier was reported to diagnose cytomegalovirus status with high specificity and sensitivity in both the original cohort and the validation cohort. In a later analysis, some 18,000 TCR beta sequences were associated with specific HLA alleles at a false discovery rate of 0.05. In a later genetic analysis, a missense DCLRE1C variant was associated with V-gene and J-gene trimming of TCR beta chains, and the association was replicated in an independent cohort. The sequencing pipeline was judged likely to have produced a cluster of highly shared sequence variants as a technical artifact. In vitro tests confirmed that a few of the cytomegalovirus-associated TCR beta chains recognize cytomegalovirus antigens. In a later analysis, TCR association rates were found to vary across HLA loci, with the most associated TCRs seen for DRB1 alleles and the fewest for HLA-C alleles. In this cohort, only TCR beta chains were sequenced, and detectable features were limited by the absence of alpha or paired-chain data. According to the authors, the approach could potentially be generalized to other disease states and immunological phenotypes. Because HLA typing was unavailable for some donors at each locus, only the typed subset was used in association tests. Compared with equally common non-associated chains, HLA-associated TCR beta chains in a later analysis were more clonally expanded and had lower generation probabilities. According to a later analysis, most CMV-associated TCR beta chains appeared to be HLA-restricted, and the HLA associations seemed to be driven largely by CMV exposure. Roughly uniform sequencing depth across donors was assumed in presence/absence analyses, although this assumption may not hold. A total of some 180 TCR beta chains were listed by the study as associated with cytomegalovirus. Correlated functional status among segregating V segments might reflect linkage disequilibrium, but an unknown experimental factor could not be ruled out. The 87-base-pair reads could not distinguish some IMGT-functional V segments, including TRBV6-2 and TRBV6-3, so those segments were excluded. Immune exposure information for the cohort was limited to CMV serostatus. While some public TCRs were present in many individuals, most TCR sequences turned up only very rarely across donors. According to a later genetic analysis, donors in an Asian-associated ancestry cluster had fewer N-insertions in productive TCRs than the roughly 700-donor mean. A further reported finding was that TCR beta sequences accurately predicted the HLA-A and HLA-B alleles for most subjects in the first cohort. Some 16 rarely observed V segments, including chromosome 9 orphons, were excluded from the earlier analysis of approximately 600 of the donors because counts were too low. In an earlier analysis of 587 of the donors, most TCR beta V segments appeared in productive rearrangements about 87% or about 30% of the time, broadly matching IMGT annotations.

In total, just over 650 healthy bone marrow donors made up the cohort. At the time of sampling, all cohort members were nominally healthy, though unrecorded immune exposures were likely present. The donor tested CMV seronegative and was one of the 352 seronegative cohort members. A peripheral blood sample was provided by each donor, and peripheral blood mononuclear cells were used for TCR beta sequencing. The Qiagen DNeasy Blood Extraction Kit was used to extract genomic DNA from the blood cell samples. Notes on this clone: It lacks a known antigen.

The sample taken for sequencing was PBMCs. Here the chain combines TRBV6-5 and TRBJ1-2; the D region possibly corresponds to TRBD1 (6 bases align). The receptor comes from a man aged 25-45 years in good health and CMV-seronegative. The CDR3: CASSYRGNGYTF. The sequenced DNA is TGTGCCAGCAGCTATAGGGGGAACGGCTACACCTTC.